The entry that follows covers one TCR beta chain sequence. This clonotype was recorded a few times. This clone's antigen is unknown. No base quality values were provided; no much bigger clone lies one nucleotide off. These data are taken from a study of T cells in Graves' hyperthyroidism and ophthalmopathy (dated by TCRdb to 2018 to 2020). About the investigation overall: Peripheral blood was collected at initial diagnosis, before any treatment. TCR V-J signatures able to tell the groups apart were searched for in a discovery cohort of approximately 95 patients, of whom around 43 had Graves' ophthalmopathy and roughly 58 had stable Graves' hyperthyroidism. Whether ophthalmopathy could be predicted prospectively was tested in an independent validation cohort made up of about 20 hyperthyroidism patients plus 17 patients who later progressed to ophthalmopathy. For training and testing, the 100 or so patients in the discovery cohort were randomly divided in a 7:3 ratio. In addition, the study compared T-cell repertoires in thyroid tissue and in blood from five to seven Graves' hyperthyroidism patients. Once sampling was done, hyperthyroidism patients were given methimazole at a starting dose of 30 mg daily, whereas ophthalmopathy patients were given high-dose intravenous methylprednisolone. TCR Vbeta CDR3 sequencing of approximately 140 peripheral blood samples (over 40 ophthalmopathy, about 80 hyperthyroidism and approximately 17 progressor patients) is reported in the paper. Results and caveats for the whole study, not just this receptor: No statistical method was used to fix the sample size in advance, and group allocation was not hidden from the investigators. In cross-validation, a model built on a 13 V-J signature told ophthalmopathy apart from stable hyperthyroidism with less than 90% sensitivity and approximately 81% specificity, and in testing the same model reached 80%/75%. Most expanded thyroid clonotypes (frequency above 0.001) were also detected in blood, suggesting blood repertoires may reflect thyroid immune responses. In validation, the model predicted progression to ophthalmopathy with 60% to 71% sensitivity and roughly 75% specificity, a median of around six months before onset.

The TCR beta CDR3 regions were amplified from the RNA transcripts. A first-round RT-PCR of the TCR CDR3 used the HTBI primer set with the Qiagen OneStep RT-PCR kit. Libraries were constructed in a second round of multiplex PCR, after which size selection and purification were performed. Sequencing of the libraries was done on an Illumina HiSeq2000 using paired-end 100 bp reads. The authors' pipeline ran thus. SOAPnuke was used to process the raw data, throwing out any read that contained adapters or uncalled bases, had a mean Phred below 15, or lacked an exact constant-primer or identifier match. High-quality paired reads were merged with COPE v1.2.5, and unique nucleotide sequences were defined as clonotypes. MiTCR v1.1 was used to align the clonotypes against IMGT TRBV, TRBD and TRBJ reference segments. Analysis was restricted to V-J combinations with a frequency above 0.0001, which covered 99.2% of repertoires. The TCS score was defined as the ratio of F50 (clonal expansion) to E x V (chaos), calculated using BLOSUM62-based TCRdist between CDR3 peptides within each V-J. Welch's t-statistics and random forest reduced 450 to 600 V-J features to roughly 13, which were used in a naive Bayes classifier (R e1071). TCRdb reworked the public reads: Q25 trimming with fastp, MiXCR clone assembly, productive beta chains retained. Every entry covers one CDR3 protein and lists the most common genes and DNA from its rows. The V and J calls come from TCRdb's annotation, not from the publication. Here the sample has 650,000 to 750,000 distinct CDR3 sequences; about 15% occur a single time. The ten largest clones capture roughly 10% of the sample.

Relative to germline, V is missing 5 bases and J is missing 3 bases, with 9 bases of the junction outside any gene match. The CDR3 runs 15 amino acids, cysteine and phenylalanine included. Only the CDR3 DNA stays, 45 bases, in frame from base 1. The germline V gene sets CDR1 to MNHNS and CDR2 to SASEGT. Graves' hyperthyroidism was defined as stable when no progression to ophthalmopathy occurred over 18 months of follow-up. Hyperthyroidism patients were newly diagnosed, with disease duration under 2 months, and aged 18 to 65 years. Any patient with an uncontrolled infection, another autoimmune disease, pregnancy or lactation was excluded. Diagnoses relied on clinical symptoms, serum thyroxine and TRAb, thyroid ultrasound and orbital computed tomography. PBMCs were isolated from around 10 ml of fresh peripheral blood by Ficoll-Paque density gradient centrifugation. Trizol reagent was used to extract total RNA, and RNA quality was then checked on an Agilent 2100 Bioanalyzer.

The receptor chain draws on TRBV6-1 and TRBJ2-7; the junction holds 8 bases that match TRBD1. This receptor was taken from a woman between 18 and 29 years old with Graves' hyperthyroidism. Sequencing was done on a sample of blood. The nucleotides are TGTGCCAGCAGTTCACCGGACAGGGTCATCTACGAGCAGTACTTC. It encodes CASSSPDRVIYEQYF.